The subject of this entry is one T cell receptor beta chain. What it binds is unknown. TCRdb re-analysed the 5' RACE reads in MiXCR, keeping a single row per CDR3 protein. The table lists approximately 300,000 distinct CDR3 sequences, about 19% of them singletons. Trimming took 4 bases from V and 6 from J, leaving 10 bases between them. Germline V lookup: CDR1 LNHDA, CDR2 SQIVND (reference sequence). The CDR3 totals 13 residues. The data were obtained in a study of CD8 T cells in ankylosing spondylitis. Points from the study as a whole: Among TCR beta sequences, a motif of several highly homologous variants appeared characteristic of ankylosing spondylitis blood.

This TCR was sampled from a male donor with ankylosing spondylitis or in good health (not recorded which). The specimen was blood, either unsorted or a sorted T cell fraction (not recorded which). J is TRBJ2-1 and V is TRBV19; possibly TRBD2 for D (5 bases). This chain's CDR3 is CASSTSGGNEQFF. The CDR3, as DNA: TGTGCCAGTAGTACCAGCGGTGGCAATGAGCAGTTCTTC.